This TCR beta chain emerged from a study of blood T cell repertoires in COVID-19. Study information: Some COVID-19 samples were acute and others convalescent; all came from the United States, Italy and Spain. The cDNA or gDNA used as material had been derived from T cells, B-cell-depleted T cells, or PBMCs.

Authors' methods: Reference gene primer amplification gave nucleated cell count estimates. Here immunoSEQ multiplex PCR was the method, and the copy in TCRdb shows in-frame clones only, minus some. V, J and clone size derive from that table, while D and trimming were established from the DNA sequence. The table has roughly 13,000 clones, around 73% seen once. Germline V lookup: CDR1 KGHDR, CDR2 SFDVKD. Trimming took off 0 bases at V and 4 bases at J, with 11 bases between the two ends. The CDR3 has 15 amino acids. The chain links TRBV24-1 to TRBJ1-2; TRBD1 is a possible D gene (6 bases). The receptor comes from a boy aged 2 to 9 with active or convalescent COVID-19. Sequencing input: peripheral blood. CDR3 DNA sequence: TGTGCCACCAGTGATTTGAGGCAGGGGACCTATGGCTACACCTTC. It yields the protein CATSDLRQGTYGYTF.